This TCR beta chain was identified in a study of T cell clones after liver transplantation. Profiled with immunoSEQ multiplex PCR; TCRdb holds only in-frame clones, not every one. This table holds 53,000 or so clones, approximately 88% found once. This specimen was CD4+ T cells from blood, taken before liver transplant. This clonotype was sampled from a human donor who received a liver transplant.

For the CDR3, the DNA is TGTGCCAGCAGCTTAGGTTTCTCTCCACTCTACGAGCAGTACTTC. It yields the protein CASSLGFSPLYEQYF. The V gene is TRBV11-3, the J gene TRBJ2-7; D unresolved. Trimming cost V 1 base and J 3 bases, with 13 bases left between them. Germline loops: CDR1 SGHNT, CDR2 YENEEA. The CDR3 has 15 residues.